These 24 T cell receptor beta chains came from one sample sequenced in a study of cytomegalovirus exposure and HLA in healthy donors. Amplification used 60 Vbeta primers and 13 Jbeta primers. TCRdb's table, derived via immunoSEQ multiplex PCR, lists solely in-frame clones and lacks some. The repertoire holds tens of thousands of clones, with 82% as singletons. Material for sequencing was PBMCs. Source of these receptors: a man in his forties or fifties in good health and CMV-seronegative.

The chain employs TRBV28 and TRBJ1-1; TRBD1 matches at 9 bases. Germline trimming cut 6 bases from V and 8 bases from J; bases unmatched to any gene: 4. Germline CDR1 MDHEN, CDR2 SYDVKM. This CDR3 region has 12 residues. CDR3 DNA: TGTGCCAGCAGCCGTGGACAGGGGGAAGCTTTCTTT. Its translation: CASSRGQGEAFF.

The chain uses TRBV5-1 and TRBJ2-2; 8 bases are shared with TRBD1. Germline loops: CDR1 SGHRS, CDR2 YFSETQ. This CDR3 comprises 16 residues. The V segment lost 0 bases and the J segment 7 bases; nucleotides outside the gene matches: 8. The DNA of the CDR3 is TGCGCCAGCAGCTTGGGAGGTCAGGGGGCCATCGGGGAGCTGTTTTTT. It translates to CASSLGGQGAIGELFF. The variable domain in full, completed from reference TRBV5-1 and TRBJ2-2, reads KAGVTQTPRYLIKTRGQQVTLSCSPISGHRSVSWYQQTPGQGLQFLFEYFSETQRNKGNFPGRFSGRQFSNSRSEMNVSTLELGDSALYLCASSLGGQGAIGELFFGEGSRLTVL.

The chain is built from TRBV30 and TRBJ2-3, with TRBD2 matching 8 bases. V was pared by 4 bases and J by 4 bases, with 10 bases of the junction left unmatched. The CDR3 totals 15 residues. Germline CDR1 is GTSNPN and CDR2 is SVGIG (reference sequence). CDR3 DNA: TGTGCCTGGACTAGCGGGTTCTCTGAGGCAGATACGCAGTATTTT. Translation gives CAWTSGFSEADTQYF.

The chain recombines TRBV28 with TRBJ1-2, with D possibly TRBD1 on 5 matching bases. Between the trimmed V and J ends, which lost 7 bases and 0 bases, there was a span of 18 bases. The CDR3 covers 16 residues. Germline loops: CDR1 MDHEN, CDR2 SYDVKM. CDR3 in DNA: TGTGCCAGCAATTCAAATTGGGGGGGAGCTAACTATGGCTACACCTTC. It yields the protein CASNSNWGGANYGYTF.

The chain employs TRBV27 and TRBJ2-7, with TRBD2 matching 8 bases. In germline, CDR1 is MNHEY, CDR2 SMNVEV (reference sequence). The CDR3 runs to 14 residues. Unmatched junction bases numbered 6, after V lost 3 bases and J lost 5 bases. The CDR3 here is CASSFKREFDEQYF. As DNA, the CDR3 is TGTGCCAGCAGTTTCAAGCGGGAGTTTGACGAGCAGTACTTC.

The V gene is TRBV5-1, the J gene TRBJ2-7; a possible D gene is TRBD1 (5 bases). V was shortened by 5 bases and J by 4 bases, with 13 bases between the two germline ends. From germline, CDR1 is SGHRS and CDR2 YFSETQ. The CDR3 is made up of 13 amino acids. DNA for the CDR3: TGCGCCAGCAGTCCGGACACAGTATACGAGCAGTACTTC. It codes for CASSPDTVYEQYF. The variable domain in full, completed from reference TRBV5-1 and TRBJ2-7, reads KAGVTQTPRYLIKTRGQQVTLSCSPISGHRSVSWYQQTPGQGLQFLFEYFSETQRNKGNFPGRFSGRQFSNSRSEMNVSTLELGDSALYLCASSPDTVYEQYFGPGTRLTVT.

The V and J genes are TRBV6-5 and TRBJ1-2; perhaps TRBD1 as D (6 bases). The CDR3 consists of 16 residues. Between the trimmed V and J ends, which lost 0 bases and 0 bases, there was a span of 11 bases. Germline CDR1 is MNHEY and CDR2 is SVGAGI. The CDR3 nucleotides read TGTGCCAGCAGTTACTCCGGGACATATACTAACTATGGCTACACCTTC. This sequence encodes CASSYSGTYTNYGYTF.

The chain couples TRBV6-1 to TRBJ1-4, with TRBD1 as a possible D gene (6 bases). The length of the CDR3 is 14 residues. V lost 6 bases and J 8 bases, leaving 16 bases between the germline ends. Germline V gives CDR1 MNHNS, CDR2 SASEGT. Here the CDR3 DNA reads TGTGCCAGCAGAACGGGGGGCGCAGGGGAAAAACTGTTTTTT. It yields the protein CASRTGGAGEKLFF.

The rearrangement uses TRBV7-6 and TRBJ1-1; TRBD1 matches at 9 bases. J gave up 6 bases and V 2 bases, and 7 bases lay outside the gene matches. The CDR3 has 15 amino acids. Germline V lookup: CDR1 SGHVS, CDR2 FNYEAQ. CDR3 region: CASSLIPTGGAEAFF. CDR3 in DNA: TGTGCCAGCAGCTTAATCCCGACAGGGGGGGCTGAAGCTTTCTTT. Together with reference TRBV7-6 and TRBJ1-1, the CDR3 gives the full variable domain: GAGVSQSPRYKVTKRGQDVALRCDPISGHVSLYWYRQALGQGPEFLTYFNYEAQQDKSGLPNDRFSAERPEGSISTLTIQRTEQRDSAMYRCASSLIPTGGAEAFFGQGTRLTVV.

The chain has TRBV4-1 and TRBJ2-2, with 7 nucleotides matching TRBD1. Trimming at V came to 1 base and at J to 2 bases, leaving 7 bases not matched to a gene. Germline CDR1 reads MGHRA; CDR2 reads YSYEKL. The CDR3 length is 17 residues. Written as DNA, the CDR3 is TGCGCCAGCAGCCAAGCCCCCGGGACAGCAAACACCGGGGAGCTGTTTTTT. The encoded protein is CASSQAPGTANTGELFF.

This clone was detected only once. The genes are TRBV27 and TRBJ1-2; D gene unclear. The CDR3 sequence is 13 residues long. Germline CDR1 MNHEY, CDR2 SMNVEV (reference sequence). Trimming shortened V by 4 bases and J by 4 bases, and 10 bases separated the two germline ends. The CDR3 sequence: CASSYGGSYGYTF. CDR3 bases: TGTGCCAGCAGTTACGGAGGGAGCTATGGCTACACCTTC.

This chain uses TRBV15 with TRBJ2-7; no clear D gene. From germline, CDR1 is LNHNV and CDR2 YYDKDF (reference sequence). The CDR3 is 13 amino acids. The V gene lost 0 bases and the J gene lost 3 bases, with 6 bases spanning the gap. CDR3 loop: CATSRDRLYEQYF. In DNA form, the CDR3 reads TGTGCCACCAGCAGAGATCGTCTCTACGAGCAGTACTTC.

The J gene is TRBJ2-3, the V gene TRBV5-1, with 7 bases that match TRBD1. This CDR3 region has 16 residues. The V segment lost 1 base and the J segment 2 bases; nucleotides outside the gene matches: 7. The germline V gene encodes CDR1 SGHRS and CDR2 YFSETQ. The CDR3 sequence: CASSLITGVPTDTQYF. As DNA, the CDR3 is TGCGCCAGCAGCTTGATAACAGGGGTTCCCACAGATACGCAGTATTTT.

This chain links TRBV28 with TRBJ1-5; D is possibly TRBD1 (6 bases). The CDR3 loop spans 16 amino acids. Trimming cost V 6 bases and J 11 bases, with 26 bases left between them. Per germline, CDR1 MDHEN and CDR2 SYDVKM. The CDR3 reads CASSNPDRTPSSAQHF. The CDR3 DNA reads as TGTGCCAGCAGCAACCCCGACAGGACCCCCAGTTCGGCCCAGCATTTT.

The chain recombines TRBV4-2 with TRBJ2-1, with 12 bases aligning to TRBD2. With 1 base clipped from V and 8 bases from J, the junction kept 18 bases outside the gene matches. The CDR3 is 20 amino acids. Germline CDR1 LGHNA, CDR2 YNFKEQ. CDR3 amino acids: CASSQVNLGASGRALDEQFF. CDR3 DNA: TGTGCCAGCAGCCAAGTTAATCTTGGGGCTAGCGGGAGGGCCTTGGATGAGCAGTTCTTC.

This clone was detected a few times. V usage is TRBV5-5 and J usage is TRBJ1-1; unclear D gene. The germline V gene encodes CDR1 SGHKS and CDR2 YYEKEE (reference sequence). With 0 bases removed from V and 4 bases from J, the gap between germline ends came to 10 bases. The CDR3 runs 14 residues. DNA for the CDR3: TGTGCCAGCAGCTTGGCCGACAAGACCACTGAAGCTTTCTTT. Its translation is CASSLADKTTEAFF.

There are a few counts of this clone. The CDR3 sequence is CASRAASDTQYF. For the CDR3, the DNA is TGTGCCAGCAGGGCCGCATCGGATACGCAGTATTTT. V gene TRBV28 combines with J gene TRBJ2-3, with D hard to call. Germline V CDR1 and CDR2: MDHEN, SYDVKM. With 6 bases removed from V and 6 bases from J, the gap between germline ends came to 10 bases. The CDR3 loop spans 12 amino acids.

The chain combines TRBV4-3 with TRBJ2-2, with 10 nucleotides matching TRBD2. Germline V gene lookup returns CDR1 LGHNA and CDR2 YSLEER. V was clipped by 2 bases and J by 6 bases; unmatched bases: 3. CDR3 length equals 15 residues. The CDR3 is CASSQLAGESGELFF. CDR3 nucleotide sequence: TGCGCCAGCAGCCAACTAGCGGGAGAGTCCGGGGAGCTGTTTTTT.

The V call is TRBV7-2, the J call TRBJ2-1; perhaps TRBD2 as D (5 bases). Germline CDR1 SGHTA, CDR2 FQGNSA. The V gene lost 1 base and the J gene lost 5 bases, with 12 bases spanning the gap. The CDR3 is 15 residues long. The CDR3 region is CASSLDQRMNNEQFF. The DNA of the CDR3 is TGTGCCAGCAGCTTAGATCAGCGGATGAACAATGAGCAGTTCTTC.

The chain carries TRBV5-1 and TRBJ1-3, with 9 bases that match TRBD1. Germline-derived CDR1 and CDR2 are SGHRS and YFSETQ. The CDR3 contains 17 residues. The V gene end was trimmed by 4 bases and the J gene end by 0 bases; junction bases not matched to a gene: 8. The CDR3 here is CASSRGTGTFSGNTIYF. The CDR3, as DNA: TGCGCCAGCAGCCGGGGGACAGGGACTTTCTCTGGAAACACCATATATTTT.

This rearrangement joins TRBV27 to TRBJ1-5, with a possible D match to TRBD1 (6 bases). The CDR3 loop spans 18 amino acids. Trimming left V 4 bases short and J 5 bases short, with 24 bases between. The germline CDR1 and CDR2 sequences are MNHEY and SMNVEV (reference sequence). CDR3 protein: CASSSKPGYPTGDQPQHF. The CDR3 region has the DNA TGTGCCAGCAGTTCCAAACCCGGTTATCCGACAGGAGATCAGCCCCAGCATTTT.

The V call is TRBV19, the J call TRBJ2-5; D perhaps matches TRBD2 (6 bases). Germline V lookup: CDR1 LNHDA, CDR2 SQIVND (reference sequence). The CDR3 covers 16 residues. The V gene lost 3 bases and the J gene lost 2 bases, with 16 bases spanning the gap. The CDR3 reads CASSIRAGTEQETQYF. The CDR3 nucleotides read TGTGCCAGTAGTATTAGGGCGGGAACGGAACAAGAGACCCAGTACTTC. Looking up the rest from reference TRBV19 and TRBJ2-5 gives the full variable domain: DGGITQSPKYLFRKEGQNVTLSCEQNLNHDAMYWYRQDPGQGLRLIYYSQIVNDFQKGDIAEGYSVSREKKESFPLTVTSAQKNPTAFYLCASSIRAGTEQETQYFGPGTRLLVL.

This clone was picked up a small number of times. Germline is not matched at one junction end, which may reflect a read error. V gene TRBV7-7 combines with J gene TRBJ2-7; TRBD2 matches at 8 bases. Germline V lookup: CDR1 SSHAT, CDR2 FNYEAQ (reference sequence). This CDR3 has 15 amino acids. CDR3 region: CASSLDGGALSEQYF. The CDR3 coding sequence is TGTGCTAGCAGCTTAGACGGGGGGGCCTTGAGCGAGCAGTACTTC.

The chain has TRBV28 and TRBJ2-7; possible D gene TRBD1, 5 bases. The germline gives CDR1 MDHEN, CDR2 SYDVKM. Trimming cost V 2 bases and J 5 bases, with 16 bases left between them. The CDR3 consists of 15 residues. The CDR3 bases are TGTGCCAGCAGTTTAAGGTCTGGGGCGACGGACGAGCAGTACTTC. Translating gives CASSLRSGATDEQYF.